This is a list of T cell receptor beta chains from one sample in a study of breast tumors, draining lymph nodes, adjacent tissues. One entry per CDR3 protein results from TCRdb running MiXCR on the multiplex PCR reads. The sample holds more than 20,000 distinct CDR3 sequences, approximately 23% seen once. Sequenced material: breast tumor tissue. The receptors shown here come from a female donor with breast cancer. Some clones in this sample may be carry-over from other donors' samples. The CDR3 runs from the conserved cysteine through the conserved F or W. A D gene is named only where the DNA matches it firmly. Clone size is shown for a subset of rows, as once, few, many or a class of expanded clone.

many	TRBV5-5	TRBJ2-7	TRBD2	TGTGCCAGCAGCCGGGGGGGGGGAGGCGAGCAGTACTTC	CASSRGGGGEQYF
medium-sized	TRBV19	TRBJ2-2	TRBD1	TGTGCCAGTAGTCCACCACACAGGGGGGCCGGGGAGCTGTTTTTT	CASSPPHRGAGELFF
-	TRBV7-9	TRBJ2-5	-	TGTGCCAGCAGCTTAGCGGAGCGGATCCAAGAGACCCAGTACTTC	CASSLAERIQETQYF
-	TRBV2	TRBJ1-2	-	TGTGCCAGCAGTGAAGGACAGAACTATGGCTACACCTTC	CASSEGQNYGYTF
many	TRBV20-1	TRBJ2-3	-	TGCAGTGCTAGAAGTCACGGGAGTGGTGCAGATACGCAGTATTTT	CSARSHGSGADTQYF
-	TRBV18	TRBJ2-5	TRBD2	TGTGCCAGCTCACCACCGGCTAGCGGGTTAGCCCAAGAGACCCAGTACTTC	CASSPPASGLAQETQYF
many	TRBV24-1	TRBJ2-1	-	TGTGCCACCAGTGATTTCCCGGGCTACAATGAGCAGTTCTTC	CATSDFPGYNEQFF
-	TRBV6-1	TRBJ2-5	-	TGTGCCAGCAGTGGAGCCGGCGGTAGGACCCAGTACTTC	CASSGAGGRTQYF
many	TRBV5-1	TRBJ2-5	TRBD1	TGCGCCAGCAGCTTGGCAGGGACAGTCGTGCGAGAGACCCAGTACTTC	CASSLAGTVVRETQYF
many	TRBV5-1	TRBJ1-2	TRBD1	TGCGCCAGCAGCTTGACTACAGGGGGCAGCTATGGCTACACCTTC	CASSLTTGGSYGYTF
medium-sized	TRBV7-8	TRBJ2-1	TRBD2	TGTGCCAGCAGCCCGGGACTAGCGAACCTCCCCCCCTACAATGAGCAGTTCTTC	CASSPGLANLPPYNEQFF
medium-sized	TRBV3-1	TRBJ2-3	-	TGTGCCAGCAGCCCGTCGGGCGGCACAGATACGCAGTATTTT	CASSPSGGTDTQYF
many	TRBV15	TRBJ1-2	-	TGTGCCACCAGCAGAGATACAGGGGGCTACACCTTC	CATSRDTGGYTF
-	TRBV7-3	TRBJ2-3	TRBD2	TGTGCCAGCAGCTTAATGCCGTCTAGCGGGAGCCCAGATACGCAGTATTTT	CASSLMPSSGSPDTQYF
many	TRBV15	TRBJ1-5	-	TGTGCCACCAGCAGAGTGGGGACGGACAATCAGCCCCAGCATTTT	CATSRVGTDNQPQHF
many	TRBV20-1	TRBJ2-1	-	TGCAGTGCTACTCCAGCGGGCTCCTACAATGAGCAGTTCTTC	CSATPAGSYNEQFF
many	TRBV2	TRBJ1-6	-	TGTGCCAGCACCTATCGACTCGCACCCCTCCACTTT	CASTYRLAPLHF
many	TRBV7-8	TRBJ2-7	-	TGTGCCAGCAGCCCCCTCCCCAGGGTCCGGGAGCAGTACTTC	CASSPLPRVREQYF
many	TRBV5-4	TRBJ1-2	TRBD1	TGTGCCAGCAGCCTAGACAGGGGTAACTATGGCTACACCTTC	CASSLDRGNYGYTF